Following are 5 T cell receptor beta chains from one sample sequenced in a study of cytomegalovirus exposure and HLA in healthy donors. Both 60 Vbeta primers and 13 Jbeta primers went into the PCR. Some clones are missing from TCRdb's copy, which holds only in-frame ones; the method was immunoSEQ multiplex PCR. In all, the sample yields fewer than 250,000 clones. Sample: PBMCs. The source is a woman in her thirties in good health and CMV-seropositive.

The chain joins TRBV30 to TRBJ1-1; perhaps TRBD1 as D (5 bases). V shed 2 bases and J shed 7 bases, with 11 bases lying between them. Germline V CDR1 and CDR2: GTSNPN, SVGIG (reference sequence). There are 12 residues in the CDR3. DNA for the CDR3: TGTGCCTGGAGTTCCCTCGGGGGTGAAGCTTTCTTT. Translated, it gives CAWSSLGGEAFF. Supplemented by reference TRBV30 and TRBJ1-1, the full variable domain reads SQTIHQWPATLVQPVGSPLSLECTVEGTSNPNLYWYRQAAGRGLQLLFYSVGIGQISSEVPQNLSASRPQDRQFILSSKKLLLSDSGFYLCAWSSLGGEAFFGQGTRLTVV.

This chain joins TRBV6-1 and TRBJ2-7, with 9 bases lining up with TRBD2. The length of the CDR3 is 15 residues. Germline V gene data show CDR1 as MNHNS and CDR2 as SASEGT. J lost 1 base, V lost 6 bases, and 7 bases had no gene match. The CDR3, as DNA: TGTGCCAGCAGCTCTTTCCTAGCGGGATCCTACGAGCAGTACTTC. It specifies CASSSFLAGSYEQYF.

CDR3 region: CASSWAGTANEQFF. The CDR3 nucleotides are TGTGCCAGCAGCTGGGCCGGGACAGCTAATGAGCAGTTCTTC. J is TRBJ2-1 and V is TRBV5-4; 7 positions agree with TRBD1. After removal of 3 bases from V and 7 bases from J, the junction contained 7 bases not matched to a gene. The CDR3 is 14 residues long. Germline V gene sequence: CDR1 SGHNT, CDR2 YYREEE (reference sequence).

V gene TRBV23-1 combines with J gene TRBJ1-2, with 9 bases lining up with TRBD1. Being an ORF, TRBV23-1 has a function that is uncertain. Germline trimming cut 6 bases from V and 8 bases from J; bases unmatched to any gene: 19. The CDR3 extends over 17 amino acids. The chain's CDR3 is CASSPIRTGTGFRGYTF. The DNA of the CDR3 is TGCGCCAGCAGCCCTATCAGGACCGGGACAGGGTTCCGGGGCTACACCTTC.

The V gene is TRBV2, the J gene TRBJ2-2; 9 nucleotides agree with TRBD2. V was pared by 4 bases and J by 0 bases, with 9 bases of the junction left unmatched. Germline CDR1 reads SNHLY; CDR2 reads FYNNEI. There are 18 residues in the CDR3. The CDR3 bases are TGTGCCAGCAGTGTAAAACTAGCGGGTACCCCGAACACCGGGGAGCTGTTTTTT. Its translation is CASSVKLAGTPNTGELFF.